This T cell receptor beta chain came from a study of OX40 agonist ivuxolimab in advanced cancers. Method: immunoSEQ multiplex PCR; TCRdb's copy keeps in-frame clones and lacks some. The sample has about 79,000 clones; roughly 90% are singletons. Concerning this clone itself: Its specificity is unknown.

The CDR3 is 13 amino acids. Germline CDR1 and CDR2: MNHEY and SVGAGI. With V trimmed by 6 bases and J by 5 bases, 6 bases remained unmatched. Study observations and caveats: Among the lowest levels of clonal expansion were found in partial responders at 0.1-3.0 mg/kg.

The TCR originated in an adult with an advanced solid tumor such as melanoma, head and neck, liver or kidney cancer. The rearrangement joins TRBV6-5 to TRBJ2-5, with 7 bases lining up with TRBD1. Sequenced here: CD4+ or CD8+ T cells sorted from blood, sampled in a trial of the OX40 agonist ivuxolimab. The CDR3 here is CASSDRAVETQYF. For the CDR3, the DNA is TGTGCCAGCAGCGACAGGGCGGTGGAGACCCAGTACTTC.